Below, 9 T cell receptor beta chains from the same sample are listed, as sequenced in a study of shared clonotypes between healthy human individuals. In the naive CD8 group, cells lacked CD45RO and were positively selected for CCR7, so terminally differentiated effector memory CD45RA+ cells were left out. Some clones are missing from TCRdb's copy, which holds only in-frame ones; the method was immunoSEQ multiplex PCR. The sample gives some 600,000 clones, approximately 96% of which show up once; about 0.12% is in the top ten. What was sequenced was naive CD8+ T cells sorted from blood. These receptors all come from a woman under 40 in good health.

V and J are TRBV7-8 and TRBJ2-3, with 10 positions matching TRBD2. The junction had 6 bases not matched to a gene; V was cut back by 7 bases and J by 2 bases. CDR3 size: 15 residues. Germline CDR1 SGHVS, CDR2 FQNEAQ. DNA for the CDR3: TGTGCCAGCAACCTAGCGGGAGAACCCACAGATACGCAGTATTTT. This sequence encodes CASNLAGEPTDTQYF. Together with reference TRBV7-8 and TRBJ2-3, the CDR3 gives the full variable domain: GAGVSQSPRYKVAKRGQDVALRCDPISGHVSLFWYQQALGQGPEFLTYFQNEAQLDKSGLPSDRFFAERPEGSVSTLKIQRTQQEDSAVYLCASNLAGEPTDTQYFGPGTRLTVL.

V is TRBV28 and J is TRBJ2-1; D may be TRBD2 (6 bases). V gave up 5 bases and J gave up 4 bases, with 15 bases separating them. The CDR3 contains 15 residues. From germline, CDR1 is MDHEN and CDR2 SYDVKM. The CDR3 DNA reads TGTGCCAGCAGTCTACCAGCGGGTTATTACAATGAGCAGTTCTTC. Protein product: CASSLPAGYYNEQFF.

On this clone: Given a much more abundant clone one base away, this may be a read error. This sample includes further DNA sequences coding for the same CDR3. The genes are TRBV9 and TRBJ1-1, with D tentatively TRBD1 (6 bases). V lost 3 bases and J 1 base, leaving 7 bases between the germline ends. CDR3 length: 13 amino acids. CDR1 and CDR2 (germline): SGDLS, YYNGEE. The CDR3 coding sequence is TGTGCCAGCAGCGAAGGGGGGAACACTGAAGCTTTCTTT. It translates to CASSEGGNTEAFF.

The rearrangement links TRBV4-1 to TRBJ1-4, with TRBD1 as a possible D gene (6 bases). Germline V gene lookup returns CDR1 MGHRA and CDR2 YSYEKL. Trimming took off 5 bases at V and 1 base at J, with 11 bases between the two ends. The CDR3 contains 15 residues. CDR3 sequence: CASSNYRETNEKLFF. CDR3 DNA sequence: TGCGCCAGCAGCAACTACAGGGAAACTAATGAAAAACTGTTTTTT.

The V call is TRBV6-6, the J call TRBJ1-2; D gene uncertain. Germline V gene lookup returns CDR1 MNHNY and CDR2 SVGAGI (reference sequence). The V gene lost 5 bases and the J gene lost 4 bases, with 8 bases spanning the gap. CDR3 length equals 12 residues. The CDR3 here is CASSPGSYGYTF. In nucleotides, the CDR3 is TGTGCCAGCAGTCCCGGGTCCTATGGCTACACCTTC.

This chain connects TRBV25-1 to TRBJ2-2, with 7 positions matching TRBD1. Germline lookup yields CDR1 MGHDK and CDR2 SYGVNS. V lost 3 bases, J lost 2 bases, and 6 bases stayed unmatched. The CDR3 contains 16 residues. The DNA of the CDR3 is TGTGCCAGCAGTGACGACAGGGAAGTAAACACCGGGGAGCTGTTTTTT. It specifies CASSDDREVNTGELFF.

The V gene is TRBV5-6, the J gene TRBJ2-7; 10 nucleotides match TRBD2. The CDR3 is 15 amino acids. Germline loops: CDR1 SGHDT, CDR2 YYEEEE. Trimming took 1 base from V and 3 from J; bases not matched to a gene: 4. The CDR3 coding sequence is TGTGCCAGCAGCTTGTTTAGCGGGAGGTTCTACGAGCAGTACTTC. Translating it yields CASSLFSGRFYEQYF.

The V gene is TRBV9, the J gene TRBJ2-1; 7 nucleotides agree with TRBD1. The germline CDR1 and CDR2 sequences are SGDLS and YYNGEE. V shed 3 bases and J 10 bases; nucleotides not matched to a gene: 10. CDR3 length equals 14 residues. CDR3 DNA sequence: TGTGCCAGCAGCGCAGGGGGACGCCAAAGGGAGCAGTTCTTC. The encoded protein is CASSAGGRQREQFF.

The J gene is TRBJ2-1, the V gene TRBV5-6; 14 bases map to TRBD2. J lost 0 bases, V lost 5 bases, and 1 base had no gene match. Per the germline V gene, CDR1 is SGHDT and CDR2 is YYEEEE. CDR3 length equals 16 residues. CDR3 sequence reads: CASRGTSGSSYNEQFF. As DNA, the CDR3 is TGTGCCAGCAGGGGGACTAGCGGGAGCTCCTACAATGAGCAGTTCTTC.